This TCR beta chain was identified in a study of cytomegalovirus exposure and HLA in healthy donors. In the study overall: The 500 to 750 first-cohort repertoires and the approximately 110 validation repertoires shared the same platform, a later analysis reported. Findings of the study overall: In vitro checks showed that a few CMV-associated chains really do target CMV antigens. TCR beta chains numbering 164 were designated cytomegalovirus-associated.

With respect to this clone: Its antigen is not known.

Trimming cost V 2 bases and J 6 bases, with 10 bases left between them. The germline CDR1 and CDR2 sequences are MDHEN and SYDVKM. CDR3 length: 13 residues. TCRdb's table, derived via immunoSEQ multiplex PCR, lists solely in-frame clones and lacks some. Among 180,000 or so clones listed, roughly 88% were seen once. This sequence originates from a woman aged 25 to 39 in good health and CMV-seropositive. The sample was PBMCs. The chain recombines TRBV28 with TRBJ1-2, with D possibly matching TRBD1 (6 bases). In DNA form, the CDR3 reads TGTGCCAGCAGTTTACAAAACAGGGATGGCTACACCTTC. Translation gives CASSLQNRDGYTF.